A few counts support the clone carrying this T cell receptor beta chain. The antigen remains undetermined. This entry belongs to a study of siplizumab effects on memory and regulatory T cells. Study background: Paired mixed lymphocyte reactions compared siplizumab 1 ug/mL against no drug.

Measured with immunoSEQ multiplex PCR; TCRdb has only the in-frame clones, and not every one. Counted here are approximately 9,700 clones, 43% occurring once; the ten biggest clones make up about 10%. A roughly 6-day coculture at 37°C was performed with the mixed lymphocyte reaction cells. The CDR3 contains 15 residues. With 5 bases clipped from V and 5 bases from J, the junction kept 9 bases outside the gene matches. The germline V gene has CDR1 PRHDT and CDR2 FYEKMQ (reference sequence). The V gene is TRBV13, the J gene TRBJ1-1; 9 bases align to TRBD1. The specimen was CFSE-low (dividing) CD8+ T cells sorted from an allogeneic mixed lymphocyte reaction. The TCR was taken from a human donor in good health; the cells came from an allogeneic mixed lymphocyte reaction. For the CDR3, the DNA is TGTGCCAGCAGCGATGAACAGGGGGCAGGTACTGAAGCTTTCTTT. Its translation is CASSDEQGAGTEAFF.